The sequence of this T cell receptor (beta chain) was determined in a study of shared clonotypes between healthy human individuals (TCRdb year 2020). Study-level background: The cohort comprised a couple of women and a few men aged 18 to 49 years. For each donor, CD4 naive and CD4 memory were each given three plates, CD8 naive was given two plates, and CD8 memory was given one plate. To estimate repertoire size and how much clonotype sharing occurs between individuals, the study deeply sequenced the blood TCR repertoires of roughly 5 healthy adults. Different laboratories and diverse techniques were used to prepare libraries and sequence TCR repertoires, to increase sequencing depth and limit assay-specific biases. Per donor, leukapheresis produced somewhere between about 0.8 and 9 billion PBMCs.

CD8 naive samples were CD45RO-negative cells positively selected for CCR7, giving a CD45RA+CCR7+ population that excluded TemRA cells. Healthy HIV-negative adults with no recently reported acute infections or vaccinations were included as donors. Only Caucasian adults living in Nashville, Tennessee, USA were represented among the donors. Blood was collected by leukapheresis, and PBMCs were isolated by Ficoll-Histopaque density gradient centrifugation and then cryopreserved in liquid nitrogen vapor phase. Analytical flow cytometry was used to check the purity and quantity of each magnetically sorted T cell population. From each sorted fraction, genomic DNA was isolated and quantified by UV absorbance on a Nanodrop 2000c. Overall study outcomes, separate from this receptor: Only blood was sampled, and tissue TCR repertoires likely differ from those in blood. The small number of donors limited the genetic and exposure-history diversity represented. Incomplete sequencing was indicated by rarefaction of sorted-subset datasets, despite the large sequencing depth. Larger estimated clonotype richness was generally found for naive subsets than for memory subsets. Higher generation probabilities were observed for clonotypes shared by all four sorted-subset donors than for non-shared clonotypes. Roughly 5% of naive CD4, 3.5% of naive CD8, about 2.1% of memory CD4, and over 0.35% of memory CD8 clonotypes were shared across several donors. Pairwise subsampling indicated that sequencing depth was expected to affect the degree of clonotype sharing among donors.

Regarding this clone: Its antigen is unknown. No qualities accompany the bases; no much larger clone lies one base away.

TCR CDR3 regions were amplified from genomic DNA by multiplex PCR using the deep immunoSEQ assay. Extracted genomic DNA from each cell subset was spread evenly across all wells of several immunoSEQ 96-well plates, with each plate serving as a replicate. Each replicate PCR for sorted subsets received roughly 0.2 ug genomic DNA, equal to around 32,000 T cell genomes. The purified libraries were quantified using a Qubit 3.0 fluorometer, sized with a Bioanalyzer 2100, and then quantified again using the KAPA Library Quantification kit. A separate single-read 150-cycle Illumina NextSeq 550 flow cell was used to sequence each immunoSEQ 96-well plate. The published analysis was carried out like this. The immunoSEQ output contained only junctional sequences without quality scores, so filtering could not match that applied to full-length reads. Sequences were annotated with PyIR, a Python wrapper for IgBLAST v1.9, and V/J genes and CDR3 were assigned using IMGT germline references. Reads were filtered out if the reads had weak V/J assignments (E-value above 1e-6), no CDR3, stop codons, out-of-frame junctions, or ambiguous translated residues. V3J clonotypes were defined as sequences sharing the same inferred V gene, J gene, and CDR3 amino acid sequence. To compute the percentage overlap between repertoires, the number of shared unique clonotypes was divided by the size of the smaller repertoire. Three approaches were used to assess repertoire richness: RTK rarefaction, the Chao1 estimator, and Recon v2.1 estimates of unobserved clonotypes. Generation probabilities for all TCRbeta clonotypes obtained by the gDNA method from a handful of donors were computed using OLGA. The immuneACCESS repertoire file appears here via TCRdb, limited to in-frame rearrangements. These files lack a portion of the clones; in checked studies, under half of the deficit traces to unresolved V genes, and the cause of the others is not known. The V and J calls and clone size were taken over from that table, and D and trimming were inferred from the DNA. The sample table lists around 1,900,000 clones, 93% of them with a count of one. The top ten clones comprise approximately 1.6% of the sample.

The clonotype comes from a young man in good health. Some clones in this sample may be carry-over from other donors' samples. Sequencing was done on a sample of naive CD8+ T cells from PBMCs. Taken with the paper, the label for cell subset or site translates to: CD45RA+CCR7+.

For the CDR3, the sequence is CASSLAPDGLHGYTF. In nucleotide form, the sequence is TGTGCCAGCAGCTTAGCCCCTGACGGATTACATGGCTACACCTTC. The sequence joins TRBV7-9 to TRBJ1-2; no D gene is confidently identified. Per the germline V gene (reference sequence), SEHNR is the CDR1 and FQNEAQ is the CDR2. The trim is 0 bases for V and 6 bases for J, with a gap of 14 bases between the germline ends. Spanning cysteine to phenylalanine, the CDR3 consists of 15 amino acids. The CDR3 DNA has 45 bases and is translated from base 1.